This TCR beta chain stems from a study of cytomegalovirus exposure and HLA in healthy donors. Germline trimming cut 6 bases from V and 5 bases from J; bases unmatched to any gene: 15. This CDR3 is built from 16 residues. Looked up from germline, CDR1 is LNHDA and CDR2 is SQIVND (reference sequence). PCR was performed using 60 Vbeta and 13 Jbeta primers. The assay was immunoSEQ multiplex PCR, and TCRdb's table has in-frame clones only and misses some. Of more than 150,000 clones in the sample, about 80% were seen once. Study conclusions and caveats: As was reported, the classifier diagnosed cytomegalovirus status with high specificity and sensitivity. Available immune exposure information was restricted to CMV serostatus only. Donors were assumed by presence/absence analyses to have roughly uniform sequencing depth.

As for this clone: No antigen is known for it.

The sequence was collected from a man aged 35-49 years in good health and CMV-seronegative. The gene calls are TRBV19 and TRBJ2-5; 7 positions match TRBD1. Material: PBMCs. The DNA for the CDR3 is TGTGCCAGTAGAAGAGGTGGGGACAGACAACGGGAGACCCAGTACTTC. Translation: CASRRGGDRQRETQYF.